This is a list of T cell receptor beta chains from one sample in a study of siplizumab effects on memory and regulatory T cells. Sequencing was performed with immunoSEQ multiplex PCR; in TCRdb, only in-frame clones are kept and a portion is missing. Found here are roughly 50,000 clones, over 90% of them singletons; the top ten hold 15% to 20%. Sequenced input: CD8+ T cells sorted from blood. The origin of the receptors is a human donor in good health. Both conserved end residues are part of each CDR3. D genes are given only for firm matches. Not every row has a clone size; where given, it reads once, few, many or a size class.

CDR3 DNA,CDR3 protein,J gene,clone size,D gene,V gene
TGTGCCAGCAGTCGAGGGGGACAGTCCTACGAGCAGTACTTC,CASSRGGQSYEQYF,TRBJ2-7,-,TRBD1,TRBV27
TGTGCCAGCAGCCAGGACAGGGAAGCCAAAAACATTCAGTACTTC,CASSQDREAKNIQYF,TRBJ2-4,-,TRBD1,TRBV7-9
TGTGCCAGCAGCTGGATACCCGGGACTACCAGTGGCAATGAGCAGTTCTTC,CASSWIPGTTSGNEQFF,TRBJ2-1,-,TRBD2,TRBV5-4
TGCGCCAGCAGTGAGTCGTCCAGGGTCAATGAAGCTTTCTTT,CASSESSRVNEAFF,TRBJ1-1,-,-,TRBV10-1
TGTGCCAGTTCCCCCCTCTCGGGTAATGGCTACACCTTC,CASSPLSGNGYTF,TRBJ1-2,-,-,TRBV7-9
TGTGCCAGCAGGCCTCCCGAGCGGGGCCCTAGCACAGATACGCAGTATTTT,CASRPPERGPSTDTQYF,TRBJ2-3,-,TRBD2,TRBV7-9
TGTGCCAGCAGCTTTACAGGGGGTTGGGAAGATACGCAGTATTTT,CASSFTGGWEDTQYF,TRBJ2-3,-,TRBD1,TRBV5-8
TGTGCCATCAGTGAGGGTGGTCCCGAGCAGTACTTC,CAISEGGPEQYF,TRBJ2-7,-,-,TRBV10-3
TGCGCCAGCGGATTAGATTTCGTAGGAAACACCATATATTTT,CASGLDFVGNTIYF,TRBJ1-3,-,-,TRBV5-1
TGTGCCAGCACCACTTTGGAACAGCATTTCTATGGCTACACCTTC,CASTTLEQHFYGYTF,TRBJ1-2,-,-,TRBV6-6
TGTGCCAGCAGTGCGGGGCCGTTCTATTTC,CASSAGPFYF,TRBJ2-7,-,-,TRBV6-9
TGTGCCAGCAGTGGGGTGGGTATGTTCCACGAGCAGTACTTC,CASSGVGMFHEQYF,TRBJ2-7,-,-,TRBV2
TGTGCCAGCAGTTACTCCCTTGGCGATGAGCAGTTCTTC,CASSYSLGDEQFF,TRBJ2-1,-,-,TRBV6-5
TGTGCCAGCAGTCGGGACACCTCCTACGAGCAGTACTTC,CASSRDTSYEQYF,TRBJ2-7,-,-,TRBV27
TGTGCCAGCAGCCAGGGGCCCCCAGTAAACACCGGGGAGCTGTTTTTT,CASSQGPPVNTGELFF,TRBJ2-2,once,-,TRBV14
TGTGCCAGCAGTTACTCTCTGTACAATGAGCAGTTCTTC,CASSYSLYNEQFF,TRBJ2-1,-,-,TRBV6-9
TGTGCCAGCTCACCAGCGGTCGTCCGCCCCGGCGAGCAGTACTTC,CASSPAVVRPGEQYF,TRBJ2-7,-,-,TRBV18
TGTGCCAGCAGCGTTGATGTGGCTAGCGGGTTCCACTACGACTACAATGAGCAGTTCTTC,CASSVDVASGFHYDYNEQFF,TRBJ2-1,once,TRBD2,TRBV9
TGTGCCAGCAGTAACCCCGGGACAGGGGTTAACTATGGCTACACCTTC,CASSNPGTGVNYGYTF,TRBJ1-2,once,TRBD1,TRBV5-4
TGTGCCAGCAACCACCCCGCCGGGACAGGGTCGTACAATGAGCAGTTCTTC,CASNHPAGTGSYNEQFF,TRBJ2-1,-,TRBD1,TRBV27
TGTGCCAGCAGTAGTTCAACGGGGGCCGGGGAGCTGTTTTTT,CASSSSTGAGELFF,TRBJ2-2,-,-,TRBV6-1
TGTGCCAGCAGTGACTGGGGGGGGGAGCTGTTTTTT,CASSDWGGELFF,TRBJ2-2,-,-,TRBV6-5
TGCGCCAGCAGCTTTTGGGACACAGATACGCAGTATTTT,CASSFWDTDTQYF,TRBJ2-3,-,-,TRBV5-1
TGTGCCAGCAGCGCATTGGGATGGACTCCTTCCTACAATGAGCAGTTCTTC,CASSALGWTPSYNEQFF,TRBJ2-1,-,-,TRBV7-6